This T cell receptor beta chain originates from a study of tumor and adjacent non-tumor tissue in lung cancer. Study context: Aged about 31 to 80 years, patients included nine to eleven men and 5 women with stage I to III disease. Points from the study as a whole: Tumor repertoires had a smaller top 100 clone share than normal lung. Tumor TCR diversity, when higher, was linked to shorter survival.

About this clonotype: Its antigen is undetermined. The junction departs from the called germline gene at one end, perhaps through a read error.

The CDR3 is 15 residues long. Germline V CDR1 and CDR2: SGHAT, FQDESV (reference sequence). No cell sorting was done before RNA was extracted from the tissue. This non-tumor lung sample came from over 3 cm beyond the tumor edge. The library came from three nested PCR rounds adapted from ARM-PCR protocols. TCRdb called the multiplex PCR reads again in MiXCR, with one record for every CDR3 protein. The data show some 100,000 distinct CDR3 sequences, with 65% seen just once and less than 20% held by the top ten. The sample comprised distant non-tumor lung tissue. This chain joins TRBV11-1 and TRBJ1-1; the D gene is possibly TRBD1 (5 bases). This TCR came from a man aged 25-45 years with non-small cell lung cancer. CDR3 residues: CASSLRGGLGAEVFF. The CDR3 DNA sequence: TGTGCCAGCAGTTTAAGGGGCGGGCTCGGCGCTGAAGTTTTCTTT.